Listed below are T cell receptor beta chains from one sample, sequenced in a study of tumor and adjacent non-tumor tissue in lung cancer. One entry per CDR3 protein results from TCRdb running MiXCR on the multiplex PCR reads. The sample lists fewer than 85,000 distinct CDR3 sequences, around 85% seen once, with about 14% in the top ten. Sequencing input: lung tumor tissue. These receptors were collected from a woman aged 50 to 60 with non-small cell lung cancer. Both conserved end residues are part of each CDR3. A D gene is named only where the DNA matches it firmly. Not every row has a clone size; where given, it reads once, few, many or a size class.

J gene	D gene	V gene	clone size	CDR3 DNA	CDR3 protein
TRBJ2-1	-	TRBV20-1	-	TGCAGTGTTAGAACATTAGCAATGGGTGAGCAGTTCTTC	CSVRTLAMGEQFF
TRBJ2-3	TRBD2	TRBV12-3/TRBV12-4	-	TGTCCCAGCTGTACCACTCTAGGACTAGCGGGGTACACAGATACGCAGTATTTT	CPSCTTLGLAGYTDTQYF
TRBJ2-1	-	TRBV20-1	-	TGCAATGCTAGTGCCGACACGACAACAGAGCAGTTCTTC	CNASADTTTEQFF
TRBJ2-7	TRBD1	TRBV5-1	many	TGCGCCAGCCTGGCAGGGGGCTACAACGAGCAGTACTTC	CASLAGGYNEQYF
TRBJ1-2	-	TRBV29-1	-	TGCAGCGTTGAAGATGGTTGTCGCTATGGCTACACGTTC	CSVEDGCRYGYTF
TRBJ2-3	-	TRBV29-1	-	TGCAGCGTGTCCGAGACACGGATAACAGATACGCAGTATTTT	CSVSETRITDTQYF
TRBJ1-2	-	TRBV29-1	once	-	CSVGWGNDGYAF
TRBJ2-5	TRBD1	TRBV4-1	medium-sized	TGCGCCAGCGGACAGGGGGTTTCAGAGACCCAGTACTTC	CASGQGVSETQYF
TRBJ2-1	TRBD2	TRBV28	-	TGTGCCAGTAGTTTAAAGACTAGCGGGAGCCACATTGAGCAGTTCTTC	CASSLKTSGSHIEQFF
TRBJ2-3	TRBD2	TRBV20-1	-	TGCAGCGCCTCGAGGCCAGCGGGAGATATCACAGATACGCAGTATTTT	CSASRPAGDITDTQYF
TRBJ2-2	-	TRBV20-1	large	TGCAGTGCCACCCCGATTGGGATTCTTGGCGCCGGGGAGCTGTTTTTT	CSATPIGILGAGELFF
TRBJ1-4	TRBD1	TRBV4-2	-	TGTGCCAACAGTCAAGTCCAGGGGGCCGGGGAAAAAGTGTTTTTT	CANSQVQGAGEKVFF
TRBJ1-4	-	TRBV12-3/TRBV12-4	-	TGTGCCAGCCGTATGATGGGGCATTCGGATGAAAAACTGTTTTTT	CASRMMGHSDEKLFF
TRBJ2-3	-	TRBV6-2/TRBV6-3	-	TGTGCCAGCAGTTACTCGGAAAGTTCGGTGCAGTATTTT	CASSYSESSVQYF
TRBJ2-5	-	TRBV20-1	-	TGCAGTGCTAGCCAGTACCAAGAGAGCCAGTACTTC	CSASQYQESQYF
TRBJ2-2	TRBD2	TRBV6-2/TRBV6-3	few	TGTGCCAGTAATACGGGGACTAGCGGGGTGAACACCGGGGAGCTGTTTTTT	CASNTGTSGVNTGELFF
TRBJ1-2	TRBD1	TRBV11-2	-	TGTCCCAGCAGCTTTGTGGTCCACGACAGGGGCTACTATGGCTATACCTTC	CPSSFVVHDRGYYGYTF
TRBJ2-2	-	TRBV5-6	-	TGTGCCAGCAGTTTGGGGCGGAACACCGGGGAGCTGCTTTTC	CASSLGRNTGELLF
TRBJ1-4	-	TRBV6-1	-	TGTACCATCAGCGAGGGGGGGACTAATGAAAAACTGATTTTT	CTISEGGTNEKLIF
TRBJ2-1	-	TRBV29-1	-	TGCAGCGTTAGAATCGCCGGGACAACCTATGAGCAGTTCTTC	CSVRIAGTTYEQFF
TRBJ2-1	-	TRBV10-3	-	TGTGGCACAGGGCGGGGACAGCATACCAATGAGCAGTTCTTC	CGTGRGQHTNEQFF
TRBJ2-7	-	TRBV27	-	TGTGCCAGCGGACTCAAGCCCTCCTACGAGCAGTACTTC	CASGLKPSYEQYF
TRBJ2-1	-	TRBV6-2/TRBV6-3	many	TGTGCCAGCAGCCGTGCGGGGCCGAGCTCCTACAATGAGCAGTTCTTC	CASSRAGPSSYNEQFF
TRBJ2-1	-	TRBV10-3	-	TGTGCCTCCAGTGAGGGTTACAATGAGCAGTTCTTC	CASSEGYNEQFF
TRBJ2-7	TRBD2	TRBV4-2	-	TGTGCCAACAGCCAAGTCCTAGCGGGAGTCTACGAGCAGTACTTC	CANSQVLAGVYEQYF